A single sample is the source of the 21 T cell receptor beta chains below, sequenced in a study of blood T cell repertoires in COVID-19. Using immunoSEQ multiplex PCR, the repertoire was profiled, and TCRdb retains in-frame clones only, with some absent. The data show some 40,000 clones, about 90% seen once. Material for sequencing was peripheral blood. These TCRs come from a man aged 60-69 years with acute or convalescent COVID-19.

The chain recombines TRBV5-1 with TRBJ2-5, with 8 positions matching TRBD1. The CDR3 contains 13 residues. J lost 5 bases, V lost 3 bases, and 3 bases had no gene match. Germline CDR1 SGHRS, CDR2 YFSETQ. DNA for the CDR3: TGCGCCAGCAGCTCGGACAGGGCTGAGACCCAGTACTTC. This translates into CASSSDRAETQYF.

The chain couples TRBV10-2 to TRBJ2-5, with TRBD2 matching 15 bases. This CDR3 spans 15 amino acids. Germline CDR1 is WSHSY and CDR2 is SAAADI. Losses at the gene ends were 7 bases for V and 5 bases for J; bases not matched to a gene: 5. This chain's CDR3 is CASTGLAGGRETQYF. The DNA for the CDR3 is TGCGCCAGCACCGGACTAGCGGGAGGGCGTGAGACCCAGTACTTC.

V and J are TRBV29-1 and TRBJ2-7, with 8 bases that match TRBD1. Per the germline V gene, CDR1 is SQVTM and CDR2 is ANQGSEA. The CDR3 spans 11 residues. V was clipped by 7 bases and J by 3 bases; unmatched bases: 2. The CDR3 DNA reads TGCAGCGCGGGACAGGACTACGAGCAGTACTTC. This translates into CSAGQDYEQYF.

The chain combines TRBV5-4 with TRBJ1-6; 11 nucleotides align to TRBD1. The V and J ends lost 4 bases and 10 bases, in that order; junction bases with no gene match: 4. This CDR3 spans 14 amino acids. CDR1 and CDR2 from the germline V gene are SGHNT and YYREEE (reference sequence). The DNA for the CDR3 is TGTGCCAGCAGCAGGGACAGGGGGTGGTCACCCCTCCACTTT. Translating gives CASSRDRGWSPLHF.

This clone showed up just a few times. CDR3 in DNA: TGCGCCAGCAGCTTCGCCCGGACTAGCGGGATATCCTACGAGCAGTACTTC. This sequence encodes CASSFARTSGISYEQYF. The chain employs TRBV5-1 and TRBJ2-7, with 12 bases aligning to TRBD2. J was trimmed by 1 base and V by 2 bases; bases with no gene match: 7. Germline V gene sequence: CDR1 SGHRS, CDR2 YFSETQ. The CDR3 is 17 residues long.

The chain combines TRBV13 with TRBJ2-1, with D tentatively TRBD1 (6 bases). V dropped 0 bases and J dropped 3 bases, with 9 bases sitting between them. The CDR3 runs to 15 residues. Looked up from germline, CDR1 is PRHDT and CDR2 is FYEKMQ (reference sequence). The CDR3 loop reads CASSLGGAIYNEQFF. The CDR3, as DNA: TGTGCCAGCAGCTTAGGGGGGGCTATCTACAATGAGCAGTTCTTC.

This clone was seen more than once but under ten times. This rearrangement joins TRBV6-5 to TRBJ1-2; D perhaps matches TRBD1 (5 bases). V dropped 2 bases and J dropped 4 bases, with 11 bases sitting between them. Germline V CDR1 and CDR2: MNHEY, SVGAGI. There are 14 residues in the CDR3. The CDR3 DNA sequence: TGTGCCAGCAGTTACAGACAGCCCGGCTATGGCTACACCTTC. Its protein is CASSYRQPGYGYTF.

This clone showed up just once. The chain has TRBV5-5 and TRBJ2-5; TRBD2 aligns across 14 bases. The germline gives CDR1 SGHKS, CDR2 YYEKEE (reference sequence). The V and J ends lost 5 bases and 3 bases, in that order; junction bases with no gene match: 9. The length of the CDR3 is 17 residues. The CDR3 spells CASRPGTSGRSEETQYF. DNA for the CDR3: TGTGCCAGCAGACCAGGGACTAGCGGGAGAAGTGAAGAGACCCAGTACTTC. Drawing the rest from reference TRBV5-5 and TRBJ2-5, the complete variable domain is DAGVTQSPTHLIKTRGQQVTLRCSPISGHKSVSWYQQVLGQGPQFIFQYYEKEERGRGNFPDRFSARQFPNYSSELNVNALLLGDSALYLCASRPGTSGRSEETQYFGPGTRLLVL.

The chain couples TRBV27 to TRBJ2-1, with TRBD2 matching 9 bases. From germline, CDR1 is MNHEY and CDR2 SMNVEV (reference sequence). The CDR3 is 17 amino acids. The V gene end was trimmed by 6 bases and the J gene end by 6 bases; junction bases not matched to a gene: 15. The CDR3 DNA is TGTGCCAGCAGGCCGCCGGGGGGTAGCGGGAGACCCAATGAGCAGTTCTTC. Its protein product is CASRPPGGSGRPNEQFF.

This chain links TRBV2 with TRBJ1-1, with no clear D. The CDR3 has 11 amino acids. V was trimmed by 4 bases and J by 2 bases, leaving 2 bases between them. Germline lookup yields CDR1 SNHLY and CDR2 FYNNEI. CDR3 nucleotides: TGTGCCAGCAGTGCTAACACTGAAGCTTTCTTT. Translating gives CASSANTEAFF.

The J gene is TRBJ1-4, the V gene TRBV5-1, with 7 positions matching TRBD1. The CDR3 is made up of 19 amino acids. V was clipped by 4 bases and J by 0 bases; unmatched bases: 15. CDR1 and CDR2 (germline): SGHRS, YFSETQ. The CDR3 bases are TGCGCCAGCAGCAAAGGAGACAGGGCCCCGGTTGCAACTAATGAAAAACTGTTTTTT. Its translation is CASSKGDRAPVATNEKLFF.

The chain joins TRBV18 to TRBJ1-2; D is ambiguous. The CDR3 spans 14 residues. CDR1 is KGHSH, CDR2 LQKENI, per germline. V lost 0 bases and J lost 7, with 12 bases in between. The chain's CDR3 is CASSPPGRERGYTF. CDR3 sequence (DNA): TGTGCCAGCTCACCACCAGGTCGGGAGCGTGGCTACACCTTC.

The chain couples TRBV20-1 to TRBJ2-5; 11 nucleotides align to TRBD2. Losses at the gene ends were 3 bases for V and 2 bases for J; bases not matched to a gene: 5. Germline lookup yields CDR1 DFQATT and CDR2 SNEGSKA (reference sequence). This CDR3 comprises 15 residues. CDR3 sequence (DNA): TGCAGTGCTAGTTCGCCTAGCGGGAGGCAAGAGACCCAGTACTTC. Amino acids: CSASSPSGRQETQYF.

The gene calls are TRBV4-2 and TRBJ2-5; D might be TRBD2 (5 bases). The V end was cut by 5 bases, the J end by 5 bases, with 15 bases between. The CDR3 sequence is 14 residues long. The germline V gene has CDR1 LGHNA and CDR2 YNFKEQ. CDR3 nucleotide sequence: TGTGCCAGCAGCAGCGAGGGTTCGGAGGAGACCCAGTACTTC. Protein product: CASSSEGSEETQYF.

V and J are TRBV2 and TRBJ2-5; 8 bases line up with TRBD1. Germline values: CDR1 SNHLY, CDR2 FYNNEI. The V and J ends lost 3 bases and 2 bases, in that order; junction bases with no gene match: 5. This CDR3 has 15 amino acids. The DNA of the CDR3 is TGTGCCAGCAGTGAGGACAGGGTAGGACAAGAGACCCAGTACTTC. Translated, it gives CASSEDRVGQETQYF.

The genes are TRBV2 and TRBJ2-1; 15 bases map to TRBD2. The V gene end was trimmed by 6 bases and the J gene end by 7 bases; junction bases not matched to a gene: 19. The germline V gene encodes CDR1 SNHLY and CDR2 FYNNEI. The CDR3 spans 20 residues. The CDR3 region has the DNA TGTGCCAGCAGCCTATCGGGACTCCCGGGACTAGCGGGAGGTGGGAATGAGCAGTTCTTC. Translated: CASSLSGLPGLAGGGNEQFF.

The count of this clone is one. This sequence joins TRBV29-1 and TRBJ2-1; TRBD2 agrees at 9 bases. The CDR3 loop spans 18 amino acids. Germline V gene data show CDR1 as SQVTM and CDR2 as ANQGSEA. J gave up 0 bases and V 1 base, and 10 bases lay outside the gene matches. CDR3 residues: CSVEGGLAGPLSYNEQFF. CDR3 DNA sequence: TGCAGCGTTGAAGGTGGGCTAGCGGGACCACTCTCCTACAATGAGCAGTTCTTC.

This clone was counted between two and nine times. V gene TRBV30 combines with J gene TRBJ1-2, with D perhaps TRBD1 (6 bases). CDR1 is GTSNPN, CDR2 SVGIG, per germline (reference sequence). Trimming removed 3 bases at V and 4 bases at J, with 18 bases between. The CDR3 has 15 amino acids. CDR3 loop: CAWRGRGEASYGYTF. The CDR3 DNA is TGTGCCTGGAGAGGCAGGGGCGAGGCCTCCTATGGCTACACCTTC. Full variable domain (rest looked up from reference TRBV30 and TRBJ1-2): SQTIHQWPATLVQPVGSPLSLECTVEGTSNPNLYWYRQAAGRGLQLLFYSVGIGQISSEVPQNLSASRPQDRQFILSSKKLLLSDSGFYLCAWRGRGEASYGYTFGSGTRLTVV.

CDR3 region: CASSMPVTEAFF. CDR3 DNA sequence: TGTGCCAGTAGTATGCCGGTAACTGAAGCTTTCTTT. The J gene is TRBJ1-1, the V gene TRBV19; the D is unclear. The V and J ends lost 3 bases and 5 bases respectively, with 7 bases between them. Germline CDR1 reads LNHDA; CDR2 reads SQIVND (reference sequence). The CDR3 extends over 12 amino acids.

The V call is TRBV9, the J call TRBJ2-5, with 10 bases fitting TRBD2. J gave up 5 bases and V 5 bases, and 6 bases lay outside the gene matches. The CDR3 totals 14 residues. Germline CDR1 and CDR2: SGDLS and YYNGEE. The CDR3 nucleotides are TGTGCCAGCAGTGGGACTAGCGCCTCGGAGACCCAGTACTTC. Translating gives CASSGTSASETQYF.

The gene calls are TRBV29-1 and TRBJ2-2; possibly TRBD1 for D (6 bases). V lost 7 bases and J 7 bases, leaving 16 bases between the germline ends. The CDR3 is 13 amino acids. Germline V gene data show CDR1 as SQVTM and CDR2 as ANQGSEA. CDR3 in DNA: TGCAGCGCCGGTACAGGGTTAGGCGGGGAGCTGTTTTTT. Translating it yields CSAGTGLGGELFF.